The 21 T cell receptor beta chains below come from one sample, sequenced in a study of glioma-infiltrating T cells after dendritic cell vaccination. The assay was immunoSEQ multiplex PCR, and TCRdb's table has in-frame clones only and misses some. The data hold more than 100,000 clones, with 80% to 90% observed a single time. Material: blood, obtained before dendritic cell vaccination. These receptors were obtained from a human donor with glioblastoma.

Written as DNA, the CDR3 is TGTGCCAGCAGCGGCGGGGAGACCCTTGAGACCCAGTACTTC. Residues: CASSGGETLETQYF. V gene TRBV5-8 combines with J gene TRBJ2-5; possible D gene TRBD2, 6 bases. V was trimmed by 4 bases and J by 5 bases, leaving 15 bases between them. CDR1 is SGHTS, CDR2 YDEGEE, per germline. The CDR3 is 14 residues long.

The V call is TRBV11-3, the J call TRBJ1-3; 8 bases match TRBD1. V lost 8 bases, J lost 2 bases, and 2 bases stayed unmatched. The CDR3 covers 13 residues. Germline-derived CDR1 and CDR2 are SGHNT and YENEEA. The DNA of the CDR3 is TGTGCCAGCCAGACAGGGGCTGGAAACACCATATATTTT. Translating it yields CASQTGAGNTIYF.

This chain uses TRBV18 with TRBJ1-1; tentatively, D is TRBD1 (6 bases). Germline CDR1 KGHSH, CDR2 LQKENI. The CDR3 length is 16 residues. With 0 bases removed from V and 3 bases from J, the gap between germline ends came to 14 bases. The CDR3 sequence is CASSPPTGAGDTEAFF. CDR3 in DNA: TGTGCCAGCTCACCACCAACGGGGGCGGGGGACACTGAAGCTTTCTTT.

The chain has TRBV7-2 and TRBJ2-3, with 10 nucleotides matching TRBD2. Germline lookup yields CDR1 SGHTA and CDR2 FQGNSA. This CDR3 spans 16 amino acids. V was clipped by 0 bases and J by 2 bases; unmatched bases: 2. Here the CDR3 reads CASSLASGGTTDTQYF. The CDR3 DNA is TGTGCCAGCAGCTTAGCTAGCGGGGGGACCACAGATACGCAGTATTTT.

This clone appeared once. The V and J genes are TRBV4-2 and TRBJ1-2, with no clear D. The CDR3 is 14 residues long. Germline assignment: CDR1 LGHNA and CDR2 YNFKEQ. Trimming removed 4 bases at V and 4 bases at J, with 13 bases between. This CDR3 is CASSPSGWLYGYTF. CDR3 nucleotides: TGTGCCAGCAGCCCCTCTGGTTGGCTCTATGGCTACACCTTC.

The CDR3: CASSQEYSPGYEQYF. The CDR3 nucleotides are TGTGCCAGCAGCCAAGAATATTCCCCGGGCTACGAGCAGTACTTC. V usage is TRBV16 and J usage is TRBJ2-7; D gene ambiguous. The CDR3 has 15 residues. Trimming removed 2 bases from V and 3 bases from J, with 14 bases in between. Germline assignment: CDR1 KGHSY and CDR2 FQNENV.

This clone was seen only a few times. J is TRBJ2-1 and V is TRBV10-3, with D unclear. Trimming cost V 3 bases and J 10 bases, with 7 bases left between them. Looked up from germline, CDR1 is ENHRY and CDR2 is SYGVKD. The CDR3 runs to 11 residues. CDR3 bases: TGTGCCATCAGTGAAATACGGGAGCAGTTCTTC. The encoded protein is CAISEIREQFF.

This clone has only one observation. The chain links TRBV4-1 to TRBJ1-1; 8 nucleotides agree with TRBD1. This CDR3 spans 16 amino acids. After removal of 2 bases from V and 3 bases from J, the junction contained 8 bases not matched to a gene. CDR1 MGHRA and CDR2 YSYEKL come from the germline V gene. CDR3 region: CASSQNAGGADTEAFF. The CDR3 nucleotides are TGCGCCAGCAGCCAAAACGCAGGGGGCGCGGACACTGAAGCTTTCTTT.

This clone has just a few counts. The chain employs TRBV5-1 and TRBJ1-1; 9 bases map to TRBD1. V shed 4 bases and J 6 bases; nucleotides not matched to a gene: 10. The CDR3 is 15 amino acids. In germline, CDR1 is SGHRS, CDR2 YFSETQ. The CDR3 is CASSLTTGGLPEAFF. The CDR3 DNA is TGCGCCAGCAGCCTGACTACAGGGGGCTTACCTGAAGCTTTCTTT.

V is TRBV4-3 and J is TRBJ2-2, with D unresolved. This CDR3 is 13 amino acids long. The V end lost 1 base, the J end lost 4 bases, and 4 bases lay between the germline ends. The germline V gene has CDR1 LGHNA and CDR2 YSLEER. CDR3 bases: TGCGCCAGCAGCCAAGCGGGCACCGGGGAGCTGTTTTTT. Its protein product is CASSQAGTGELFF.

A few counts support this clone. The chain joins TRBV23-1 to TRBJ1-1, with a weak D call TRBD1 (6 bases). Being an ORF, TRBV23-1 has a function that is uncertain. CDR3 length: 16 amino acids. V lost 1 base and J lost 4, with 16 bases in between. CDR3 nucleotides: TGCGCCAGCAGTCAATTATTGGGACACCAGTTCACTGAAGCTTTCTTT. Residues: CASSQLLGHQFTEAFF.

This chain links TRBV19 with TRBJ2-5; 14 positions match TRBD2. The DNA end is a closer match to TRBJ2-7, so the J assignment may be wrong. The germline CDR1 and CDR2 sequences are LNHDA and SQIVND (reference sequence). The CDR3 sequence is 15 residues long. The DNA of the CDR3 is TGTGCCAGTAGTGGGACTAGCGGGGGTGCTTACGAGCAGTACTTC. Residues: CASSGTSGGAYEQYF.

This clone was seen a handful of times. V usage is TRBV15 and J usage is TRBJ2-1, with TRBD1 as a possible D gene (6 bases). Germline CDR1 reads LNHNV; CDR2 reads YYDKDF (reference sequence). Trimming stripped 6 bases from V and 6 bases from J, with 9 bases between. This CDR3 region has 12 residues. CDR3 in DNA: TGTGCCACCAGTCAGGACAGCAATGAGCAGTTCTTC. Translating it yields CATSQDSNEQFF.

This clone has only a few counts. This chain joins TRBV5-1 and TRBJ2-5, with a weak D call TRBD1 (5 bases). There are 14 residues in the CDR3. Germline V lookup: CDR1 SGHRS, CDR2 YFSETQ. V lost 0 bases, J lost 4 bases, and 10 bases lay in between. CDR3 amino acids: CASSLEAGSETQYF. The CDR3 nucleotides read TGCGCCAGCAGCTTGGAGGCAGGGTCAGAGACCCAGTACTTC. Looking up the rest from reference TRBV5-1 and TRBJ2-5 gives the full variable domain: KAGVTQTPRYLIKTRGQQVTLSCSPISGHRSVSWYQQTPGQGLQFLFEYFSETQRNKGNFPGRFSGRQFSNSRSEMNVSTLELGDSALYLCASSLEAGSETQYFGPGTRLLVL.

This clone has just one count. This chain connects TRBV10-3 to TRBJ1-1; possibly TRBD1 for D (6 bases). Germline V CDR1 and CDR2: ENHRY, SYGVKD. The CDR3 extends over 15 amino acids. V was shortened by 10 bases and J by 0 bases, with 18 bases between the two germline ends. CDR3 in DNA: TGTGCCACCGCGTGGGGGGGCTATATGAACACTGAAGCTTTCTTT. Translating gives CATAWGGYMNTEAFF.

This chain connects TRBV6-9 to TRBJ2-7; 11 bases map to TRBD1. Germline CDR1 and CDR2: MNHGY and SVAAGI. The length of the CDR3 is 15 residues. The junction had 11 bases not matched to a gene; V was cut back by 10 bases and J by 3 bases. CDR3 residues: CAIRNSGTGGYEQYF. The CDR3 DNA sequence: TGTGCCATCAGAAATTCCGGGACAGGGGGCTACGAGCAGTACTTC.

In DNA form, the CDR3 reads TGTGCCAGTAGTTTCGGGGTCGGGGCCTACGAGCAGTACTTC. Translating it yields CASSFGVGAYEQYF. This chain links TRBV19 with TRBJ2-7, with TRBD2 as a possible D gene (5 bases). Trimming pared 5 bases from V and 2 bases from J, leaving 13 bases between. The CDR3 runs 14 residues. Germline lookup yields CDR1 LNHDA and CDR2 SQIVND (reference sequence).

This chain links TRBV5-6 with TRBJ2-3; 9 bases are a match to TRBD1. The CDR3 contains 15 residues. The germline gives CDR1 SGHDT, CDR2 YYEEEE. V shed 4 bases and J 6 bases; nucleotides not matched to a gene: 9. CDR3 loop: CASSLSGQGSDTQYF. CDR3 DNA: TGTGCCAGCAGCCTTAGCGGACAGGGGTCCGATACGCAGTATTTT. Full variable domain (missing parts from reference TRBV5-6 and TRBJ2-3): DAGVTQSPTHLIKTRGQQVTLRCSPKSGHDTVSWYQQALGQGPQFIFQYYEEEERQRGNFPDRFSGHQFPNYSSELNVNALLLGDSALYLCASSLSGQGSDTQYFGPGTRLTVL.

The chain couples TRBV7-2 to TRBJ2-1; 8 nucleotides align to TRBD1. Germline assignment: CDR1 SGHTA and CDR2 FQGNSA. The CDR3 consists of 17 residues. V was pared by 4 bases and J by 1 base, with 9 bases of the junction left unmatched. The chain's CDR3 is CASSYDRGLRSYNEQFF. The CDR3 DNA follows: TGTGCCAGCAGCTACGACAGGGGACTCCGATCCTACAATGAGCAGTTCTTC.

J is TRBJ1-1 and V is TRBV4-1; no definite D call. The CDR3 extends over 13 amino acids. V lost 2 bases and J 4 bases, leaving 8 bases between the germline ends. Germline V gene data show CDR1 as MGHRA and CDR2 as YSYEKL. The CDR3 reads CASSQLRGTEAFF. The CDR3 DNA is TGCGCCAGCAGCCAACTCCGGGGCACTGAAGCTTTCTTT.

As to this clone: Additional DNA sequences in this sample encode the identical CDR3. The gene calls are TRBV19 and TRBJ1-1, with D uncertain. The V gene lost 4 bases and the J gene lost 11 bases, with 17 bases spanning the gap. The CDR3 is made up of 13 amino acids. Germline assignment: CDR1 LNHDA and CDR2 SQIVND (reference sequence). CDR3 coding DNA: TGTGCCAGTAGTAACTCTGTCGGGGAAGAGGCTTTCTTT. Translation gives CASSNSVGEEAFF.